The rows below give T cell receptor beta chains drawn from one sample of a study of radiation and T cells in renal cell carcinoma. Measured with immunoSEQ multiplex PCR; TCRdb has only the in-frame clones, and not every one. The sample records just over 150,000 clones, roughly 87% being singletons. The sequenced sample was blood, obtained from a patient whose treatment included radiotherapy and nephrectomy. Every receptor here comes from a woman in her fifties or sixties with renal cell carcinoma. Both conserved end residues are part of each CDR3.

cdr3_aa v_call
CASSLGVLADTQYF TRBV7-9
CASSLRPTATNEKLFF TRBV7-6
CASSLSQGAGYEQYF TRBV7-7
CASRVGDNSPLHF TRBV6-5
CASSLWKNTEAFF TRBV28
CASSGSGTGNTGELFF TRBV21-1
CATARTKTYEQYF TRBV19
CASTLGSGNTIYF TRBV9
CASSRGPGTEAFF TRBV6-1
CASSQEAPNTEAFF TRBV4-1
CASSLNEGGIQYF TRBV7-3
CASSTGRHSGNTIYF TRBV5-4
CASSPRDSYEQYF TRBV6-5
CASSLDNGRGGSETQYF TRBV11-2
CASSELGGMETQYF TRBV2
CASSQDFYQGTDTQYF TRBV4-1
CASRHGLAGEKTQYF TRBV5-4
CASSPETSGAFWDTQYF TRBV4-2
CASSSGLAGATDTQYF TRBV5-4
CASSVGPDTKVYEQYF TRBV9
CASSIARDNYGYTF TRBV19
CASRTTGDYGYTF TRBV19
CASGLSQGNHEQYF TRBV12-5
CSGLKITEAFF TRBV20-1
CASSVVIGGTDTQYF TRBV9
CASSQPGGQPQHF TRBV4-1
CASSEIQAPARKLFF TRBV6-1
CASTPSGTGELFF TRBV6-5
CASSTGTVYGYTF TRBV19
CASSLVFGQGVIPGELFF TRBV7-9
CASSLLTSGSNEQFF TRBV5-1
CASSQEDRDYSPLHF TRBV4-3
CASSTGTGPTYEQYF TRBV5-4
CASSLDREETQYF TRBV4-3
CASSAYQGSNQPQHF TRBV19
CASSWEGGQDF TRBV25-1
CASSWDREAYEQYF TRBV19
CASRREATDTQYF TRBV2
CASSALLSGGAREQFF TRBV5-5
CASSPTAASSYEQYF TRBV18
CAWSFTGGAEGYTF TRBV30